The rows below give T cell receptor beta chains drawn from one sample of a study of CD8+ T cells in alopecia areata. Some clones are missing from TCRdb's copy, which holds only in-frame ones; the method was immunoSEQ multiplex PCR. The data hold some 150,000 clones, with approximately 53% observed a single time. Here the sequenced sample was CD8+ T cells sorted from blood, taken at week 0. The receptor source for this set is a human donor with alopecia areata. The CDR3 runs from the conserved cysteine through the conserved F or W. The order of the fields is J gene, clone size, D gene, V gene, CDR3 protein, CDR3 DNA. The D gene is left open where the match is weak. The size of a clone is reported for some rows only, either as once, few or many, or as a class for expanded clones.

J gene: TRBJ1-1; clone size: NA; D gene: NA; V gene: TRBV30; CDR3 protein: CAWRTTGSPEAFF; CDR3 DNA: TGTGCCTGGAGGACGACAGGATCACCCGAAGCTTTCTTT
J gene: TRBJ1-3; clone size: few; D gene: NA; V gene: TRBV30; CDR3 protein: CAWRVRGENTIYF; CDR3 DNA: TGTGCCTGGAGAGTCAGGGGTGAAAACACCATATATTTT
J gene: TRBJ2-7; clone size: NA; D gene: NA; V gene: TRBV29-1; CDR3 protein: CSVEDRYEQYF; CDR3 DNA: TGCAGCGTTGAAGATCGATACGAGCAGTACTTC
J gene: TRBJ2-1; clone size: NA; D gene: NA; V gene: TRBV7-2; CDR3 protein: CASSSARLSSYNEQFF; CDR3 DNA: TGTGCCAGCAGCTCTGCGAGACTAAGCTCCTACAATGAGCAGTTCTTC
J gene: TRBJ1-1; clone size: few; D gene: TRBD1; V gene: TRBV29-1; CDR3 protein: CSVGWDSLPNTEAFF; CDR3 DNA: TGCAGCGTTGGTTGGGACAGCCTACCTAACACTGAAGCTTTCTTT
J gene: TRBJ1-2; clone size: once; D gene: NA; V gene: TRBV9; CDR3 protein: CASRPDGTFYGYTF; CDR3 DNA: TGTGCCAGCAGGCCCGATGGCACCTTCTATGGCTACACCTTC
J gene: TRBJ2-5; clone size: NA; D gene: NA; V gene: TRBV25-1; CDR3 protein: CASSIDSTETQYF; CDR3 DNA: TGTGCCAGCAGTATCGACAGTACGGAGACCCAGTACTTC
J gene: TRBJ1-1; clone size: NA; D gene: NA; V gene: TRBV5-6; CDR3 protein: CASSLGRLNTEAFF; CDR3 DNA: TGTGCCAGCAGCTTGGGTAGGCTGAACACTGAAGCTTTCTTT
J gene: TRBJ2-7; clone size: few; D gene: NA; V gene: TRBV28; CDR3 protein: CASNSERAYEQYF; CDR3 DNA: TGTGCCAGCAATTCTGAGAGGGCCTACGAGCAGTACTTC
J gene: TRBJ1-1; clone size: NA; D gene: NA; V gene: TRBV29-1; CDR3 protein: CSVPVVGAAAFF; CDR3 DNA: TGCAGCGTGCCCGTCGTGGGCGCGGCAGCTTTCTTT
J gene: TRBJ1-1; clone size: few; D gene: TRBD1; V gene: TRBV25-1; CDR3 protein: CASRRQGNTEAFF; CDR3 DNA: TGTGCCAGTAGGCGACAGGGAAACACTGAAGCTTTCTTT
J gene: TRBJ2-3; clone size: NA; D gene: TRBD2; V gene: TRBV7-6; CDR3 protein: CASSLLLAGGTDTQYF; CDR3 DNA: TGTGCCAGCAGCTTACTTTTAGCGGGAGGCACAGATACGCAGTATTTT
J gene: TRBJ2-2; clone size: NA; D gene: NA; V gene: TRBV5-1; CDR3 protein: CASSTDTGELFF; CDR3 DNA: TGCGCCAGCAGCACAGACACCGGGGAGCTGTTTTTT
J gene: TRBJ1-1; clone size: NA; D gene: NA; V gene: TRBV6-5; CDR3 protein: CASSYVEGGTEAFF; CDR3 DNA: TGTGCCAGCAGTTACGTGGAGGGTGGCACTGAAGCTTTCTTT
J gene: TRBJ2-7; clone size: NA; D gene: NA; V gene: TRBV6-5; CDR3 protein: CASSYSSGGQTYEQYF; CDR3 DNA: TGTGCCAGCAGTTACTCCTCCGGGGGACAGACTTACGAGCAGTACTTC
J gene: TRBJ2-7; clone size: NA; D gene: NA; V gene: TRBV21-1; CDR3 protein: CATSRLAGYYEQYF; CDR3 DNA: TGTGCCACCAGCCGACTAGCGGGCTACTACGAGCAGTACTTC
J gene: TRBJ2-5; clone size: NA; D gene: NA; V gene: TRBV2; CDR3 protein: CASSEGVSKETQYF; CDR3 DNA: TGTGCCAGCAGTGAAGGTGTTAGCAAAGAGACCCAGTACTTC
J gene: TRBJ1-1; clone size: NA; D gene: NA; V gene: TRBV5-6; CDR3 protein: CASSLQGRAEAFF; CDR3 DNA: TGTGCCAGCAGCTTGCAGGGGAGGGCTGAAGCTTTCTTT
J gene: TRBJ1-1; clone size: NA; D gene: TRBD1; V gene: TRBV30; CDR3 protein: CAWSRDRGGTEAFF; CDR3 DNA: TGTGCCTGGAGTAGGGACAGGGGTGGCACTGAAGCTTTCTTT
J gene: TRBJ2-5; clone size: few; D gene: NA; V gene: TRBV10-3; CDR3 protein: CAISEPGQETQYF; CDR3 DNA: TGTGCCATCAGTGAGCCCGGACAAGAGACCCAGTACTTC
J gene: TRBJ2-7; clone size: NA; D gene: NA; V gene: TRBV27; CDR3 protein: CASSLPGMPEQYF; CDR3 DNA: TGTGCCAGCAGTTTACCCGGGATGCCCGAGCAGTACTTC
J gene: TRBJ1-1; clone size: NA; D gene: NA; V gene: TRBV4-3; CDR3 protein: CASSPTRFTEAFF; CDR3 DNA: TGCGCCAGCAGCCCGACACGGTTCACTGAAGCTTTCTTT
J gene: TRBJ1-2; clone size: NA; D gene: NA; V gene: TRBV29-1; CDR3 protein: CSVEKTGYTF; CDR3 DNA: TGCAGCGTTGAGAAAACGGGCTACACCTTC